Listed below are T cell receptor beta chains from one sample, sequenced in a study of graft-versus-host responses after intestinal transplantation. Clones were read by immunoSEQ multiplex PCR, and TCRdb kept only the in-frame ones, dropping some. The table has under 150,000 clones, 90% seen once. Antigens for these TCRs are unknown. Sequencing used unstimulated CD4+ T cells sorted from spleen or lymph node cells, obtained before intestinal transplant. The receptors here all came from a human donor who received an intestinal transplant. The CDR3 runs from the conserved cysteine through the conserved F or W. The D gene is left open where the match is weak.

NA,TRBJ1-1,TRBV18,TGTGCCAGCTCACAACCCCCCAGGGTGACTGAAGCTTTCTTT,CASSQPPRVTEAFF
NA,TRBJ2-3,TRBV30,TGTGCCTGGAGGGCCCCGGACACGACCCTGCTGCATTTT,CAWRAPDTTLLHF
TRBD2,TRBJ2-7,TRBV2,TGTGCCAGCAGTGACGAAGCGGGAGGTTCCTACGAGCAGTACTTC,CASSDEAGGSYEQYF
TRBD1,TRBJ2-7,TRBV5-5,TGTGCCAGCAGCTTGGCCGCAGGGGGCTACGAGCAGTACTTC,CASSLAAGGYEQYF
NA,TRBJ1-1,TRBV5-5,TGTGCCAGCAGCCAGACACGGAAGGACACTGAAGCTTTCTTT,CASSQTRKDTEAFF
NA,TRBJ1-6,TRBV7-2,TGTGCCAGCAGCTTAGTAGTGATGGGGGGACCACCCCTCCACTTT,CASSLVVMGGPPLHF
TRBD1,TRBJ2-7,TRBV15,TGTGCCACCAGCCGCGCGGCCAGGGGGTCCTACGAGCAGTACTTC,CATSRAARGSYEQYF
TRBD2,TRBJ2-3,TRBV28,TGTGCCAGCAGTTCGCTGAAGCGGGAGAGTACGCAGTATTTT,CASSSLKRESTQYF
NA,TRBJ2-7,TRBV5-1,TGCGCCAGCAGCTTACTCGCCGGTTACGAGCAGTACTTC,CASSLLAGYEQYF
NA,TRBJ2-2,TRBV10-3,TGTGCCATCAGTGGGACAGCGAACACCGGGGAGCTGTTTTTT,CAISGTANTGELFF
NA,TRBJ1-4,TRBV18,TGTGCCAGCTCACCTCAGGGCTTTAATGAAAAACTGTTTTTT,CASSPQGFNEKLFF
TRBD1,TRBJ1-1,TRBV18,TGTGCCAGCTCACCGCGTGGACAGGGGAACACTGAAGCTTTCTTT,CASSPRGQGNTEAFF
TRBD1,TRBJ2-7,TRBV6-6,TGTGCCAGCAGGGAGGAAGGGACAGGATCCTACGAGCAGTACTTC,CASREEGTGSYEQYF